The clone carrying this T cell receptor (beta chain) was picked up a small number of times. The target antigen is unknown. V lost 3 bases to trimming and J lost 9 bases; unmatched junction nucleotides: 6. The CDR3 extends over 15 amino acids. The germline CDR1 and CDR2 sequences are DFQATT and SNEGSKA (reference sequence). Template switching (which added a universal primer site) was used, and cDNA carried unique molecular identifiers. TCRdb called the 5' RACE reads again in MiXCR, with one record for every CDR3 protein. The profile shows hundreds of thousands of distinct CDR3 sequences, approximately 18% of them singletons. This entry comes from a study of identical twins. General study points: Insertions ran lower in abundant cord blood beta clonotypes, though not in memory repertoires.

These data were also reused for a study on T cells expressing NK-cell markers. That source adds: Just one sequenced donor of eight was HCMV-seronegative, while seven were seropositive. Anti-gamma-delta TCR antibody use in several experiments restricted sorting to alpha-beta TCR T cells.

The chain carries TRBV20-1 and TRBJ2-1, with TRBD2 matching over 15 bases. This receptor was identified in a woman aged 18 to 35 in good health. The sample consisted of PBMCs. Written as DNA, the CDR3 is TGCAGTGCTAGTATACCGGGACTAGCGGGAGGTGAGCAGTTCTTC. Translated, it gives CSASIPGLAGGEQFF.